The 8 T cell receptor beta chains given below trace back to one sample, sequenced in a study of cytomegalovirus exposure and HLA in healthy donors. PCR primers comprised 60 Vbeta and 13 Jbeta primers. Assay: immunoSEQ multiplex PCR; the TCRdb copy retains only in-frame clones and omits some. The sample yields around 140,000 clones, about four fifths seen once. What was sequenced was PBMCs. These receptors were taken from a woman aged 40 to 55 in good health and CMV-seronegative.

The DNA for the CDR3 is TGTGCCAGCTCACGTACCTCAAGGGAGGCTTTCTTT. Translating gives CASSRTSREAFF. The chain employs TRBV18 and TRBJ1-1; D is unresolved. This CDR3 comprises 12 residues. The germline V and J ends were trimmed by 4 bases and 11 bases, with 14 bases remaining between them. Looked up from germline, CDR1 is KGHSH and CDR2 is LQKENI.

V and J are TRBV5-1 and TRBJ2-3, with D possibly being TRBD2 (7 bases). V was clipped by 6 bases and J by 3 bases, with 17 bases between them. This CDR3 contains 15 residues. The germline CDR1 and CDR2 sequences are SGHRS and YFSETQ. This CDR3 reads CASTRGGGRTDTQYF. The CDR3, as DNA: TGCGCCAGCACACGGGGAGGGGGTAGGACAGATACGCAGTATTTT.

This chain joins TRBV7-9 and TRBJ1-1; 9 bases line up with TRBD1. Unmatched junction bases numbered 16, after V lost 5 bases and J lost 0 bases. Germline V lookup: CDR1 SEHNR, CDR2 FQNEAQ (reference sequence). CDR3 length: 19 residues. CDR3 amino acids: CASSDMSLGTGYLNTEAFF. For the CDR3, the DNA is TGTGCCAGCAGCGATATGTCTTTAGGGACAGGGTATTTGAACACTGAAGCTTTCTTT.

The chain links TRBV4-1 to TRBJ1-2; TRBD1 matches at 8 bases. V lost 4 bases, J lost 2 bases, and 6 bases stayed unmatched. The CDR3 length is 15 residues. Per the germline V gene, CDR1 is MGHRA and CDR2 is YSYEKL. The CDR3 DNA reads TGCGCCAGCAGCCTCCAGGACAGGGCGAACTATGGCTACACCTTC. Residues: CASSLQDRANYGYTF.

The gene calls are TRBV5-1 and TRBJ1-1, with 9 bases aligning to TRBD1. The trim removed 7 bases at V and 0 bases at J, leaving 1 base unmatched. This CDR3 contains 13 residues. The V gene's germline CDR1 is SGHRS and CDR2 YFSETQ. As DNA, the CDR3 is TGCGCCAGCGGACAGGGGCTGAACACTGAAGCTTTCTTT. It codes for CASGQGLNTEAFF. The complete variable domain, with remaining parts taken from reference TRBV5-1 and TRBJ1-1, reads KAGVTQTPRYLIKTRGQQVTLSCSPISGHRSVSWYQQTPGQGLQFLFEYFSETQRNKGNFPGRFSGRQFSNSRSEMNVSTLELGDSALYLCASGQGLNTEAFFGQGTRLTVV.

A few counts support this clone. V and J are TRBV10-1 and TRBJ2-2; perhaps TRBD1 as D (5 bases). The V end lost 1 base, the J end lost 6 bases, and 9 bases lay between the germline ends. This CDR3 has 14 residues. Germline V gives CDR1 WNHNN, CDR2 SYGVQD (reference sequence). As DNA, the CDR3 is TGCGCCAGCAGTGAGTGGCAGGGTCCCGGGGAGCTGTTTTTT. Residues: CASSEWQGPGELFF.

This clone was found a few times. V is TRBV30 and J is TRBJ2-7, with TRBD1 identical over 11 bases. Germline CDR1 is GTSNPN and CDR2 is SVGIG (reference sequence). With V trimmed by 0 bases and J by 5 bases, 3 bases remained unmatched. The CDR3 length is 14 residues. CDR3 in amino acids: CAWSVGTGGDEQYF. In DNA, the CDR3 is TGTGCCTGGAGTGTGGGGACAGGGGGAGACGAGCAGTACTTC. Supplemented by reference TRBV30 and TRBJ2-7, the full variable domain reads SQTIHQWPATLVQPVGSPLSLECTVEGTSNPNLYWYRQAAGRGLQLLFYSVGIGQISSEVPQNLSASRPQDRQFILSSKKLLLSDSGFYLCAWSVGTGGDEQYFGPGTRLTVT.

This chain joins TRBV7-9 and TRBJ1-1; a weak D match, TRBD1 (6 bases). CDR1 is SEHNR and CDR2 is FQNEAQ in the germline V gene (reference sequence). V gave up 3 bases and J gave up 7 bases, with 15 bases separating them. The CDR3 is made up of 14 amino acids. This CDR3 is CASSLDTGTGEAFF. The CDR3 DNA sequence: TGTGCCAGCAGCTTGGACACAGGGACGGGTGAAGCTTTCTTT.